By sample fraction, the clone carrying this T cell receptor (beta chain) is hyperexpanded. Its antigen is unknown. The data belong to a study of PD-1 blockade in classical Hodgkin lymphoma. Study-wide results and caveats: Diminished baseline TCR diversity has been reported in newly diagnosed patients relative to healthy donors.

Each patient's relapse followed autologous stem cell transplantation, and brentuximab vedotin exposure varied. The study isolated CD8+ T cells from thawed PBMCs by magnetic negative selection. Produced via immunoSEQ multiplex PCR; TCRdb's table is partial and in-frame only. Of roughly 430 clones listed, around four fifths were seen once; the top ten hold roughly 40%. The CDR3 extends over 14 amino acids. Trimming cost V 10 bases and J 1 base; bases outside gene matches: 7. Looked up from germline, CDR1 is ENHRY and CDR2 is SYGVKD. Sequencing was performed on CD8+ T cells from blood, taken at baseline. The sequence came from a human donor with classical Hodgkin lymphoma. The chain couples TRBV10-3 to TRBJ1-5; 7 nucleotides agree with TRBD1. CDR3 amino acids: CATNTGDSNQPQHF. The CDR3 DNA follows: TGTGCCACCAATACAGGGGACAGCAATCAGCCCCAGCATTTT.